The 2 T cell receptor beta chains presented below share a single source sample, sequenced in a study of CD8+ T cells in alopecia areata. Extraction of RNA preceded its reverse transcription into cDNA, which served as the sequencing template. Repertoires were generated with immunoSEQ multiplex PCR, while TCRdb's copy carries only in-frame clones and drops some. The top ten hold about 6.4% of the sample, which has 150,000 or so clones, around 47% seen once. Sequencing input: CD4+ T cells sorted from blood. These receptors were collected from a human donor with alopecia areata.

Comments on this clone: The sample has other DNA sequences that encode this CDR3 too. The V gene is TRBV5-1, the J gene TRBJ2-6; the D is unclear. Between the trimmed V and J ends, which lost 4 bases and 4 bases, there was a span of 9 bases. CDR3 length: 14 residues. CDR1 is SGHRS and CDR2 is YFSETQ in the germline V gene. The CDR3 spells CASSSSSGANVLTF. The CDR3 DNA is TGCGCCAGCAGCAGCTCTTCCGGGGCCAACGTCCTGACTTTC. Full variable domain (rest looked up from reference TRBV5-1 and TRBJ2-6): KAGVTQTPRYLIKTRGQQVTLSCSPISGHRSVSWYQQTPGQGLQFLFEYFSETQRNKGNFPGRFSGRQFSNSRSEMNVSTLELGDSALYLCASSSSSGANVLTFGAGSRLTVL.

This rearrangement joins TRBV7-9 to TRBJ1-5; D call uncertain. This CDR3 has 12 amino acids. CDR1 and CDR2 (germline): SEHNR, FQNEAQ (reference sequence). V was pared by 4 bases and J by 7 bases, with 8 bases between. Here the CDR3 reads CASSSGEQPQHF. The CDR3 nucleotides read TGTGCCAGCAGCTCCGGGGAGCAGCCCCAGCATTTT.